This passage covers 13 T cell receptor beta chains from one sample sequenced in a study of shared clonotypes between healthy human individuals. Cells designated naive CD8 were CD45RO-negative and were positively selected for CCR7, with terminally differentiated effector memory CD45RA+ cells excluded. Method: immunoSEQ multiplex PCR; TCRdb's copy keeps in-frame clones and lacks some. The table shows some 2 million clones, with about 95% occurring only once. Sequenced input: naive CD8+ T cells sorted from blood. These receptors were taken from a man aged 18 to 29 in good health.

About this clone itself: Other DNA sequences in this specimen translate into the identical CDR3. For the CDR3, the DNA is TGTGCCTGGAGTGTGGGGCCTGAAGCTTTCTTT. It is translated as CAWSVGPEAFF. This chain uses TRBV30 with TRBJ1-1; possibly TRBD1 for D (5 bases). The CDR3 runs 11 residues. The V gene's germline CDR1 is GTSNPN and CDR2 SVGIG (reference sequence). V lost 0 bases and J 6 bases, leaving 5 bases between the germline ends.

The chain employs TRBV28 and TRBJ1-1; tentatively, D is TRBD1 (5 bases). V lost 6 bases, J lost 4 bases, and 15 bases lay in between. The germline V gene encodes CDR1 MDHEN and CDR2 SYDVKM. The length of the CDR3 is 14 residues. The CDR3 loop is CASSPGEGGTEAFF. CDR3 sequence (DNA): TGTGCCAGCAGCCCGGGGGAGGGCGGCACTGAAGCTTTCTTT.

This sequence joins TRBV11-2 and TRBJ2-7; 7 positions match TRBD2. This CDR3 region has 15 residues. The trim removed 5 bases at V and 0 bases at J, leaving 7 bases unmatched. Germline lookup yields CDR1 SGHAT and CDR2 FQNNGV. The CDR3 DNA reads TGTGCCAGCAGCGACCCGGGGGGTTACTCCTACGAGCAGTACTTC. It translates to CASSDPGGYSYEQYF.

The rearrangement uses TRBV7-6 and TRBJ1-1; 8 nucleotides agree with TRBD1. J gave up 4 bases and V 5 bases, and 6 bases lay outside the gene matches. The germline V gene encodes CDR1 SGHVS and CDR2 FNYEAQ. The CDR3 contains 14 residues. In DNA form, the CDR3 reads TGTGCCAGCAGCATAAACGACAGGGGCACTGAAGCTTTCTTT. Its translation is CASSINDRGTEAFF.

CDR3 in DNA: TGTGCCAGTAGCCCTTACCATTCTGGGGGCGAGCAGTACTTC. Translation: CASSPYHSGGEQYF. This chain links TRBV19 with TRBJ2-7; D assignment may be TRBD1 or TRBD2 (5 bases each). Trimming shortened V by 6 bases and J by 6 bases, and 18 bases separated the two germline ends. CDR3 length: 14 residues. CDR1 is LNHDA and CDR2 is SQIVND in the germline V gene (reference sequence).

This chain uses TRBV11-2 with TRBJ2-7; 10 bases are shared with TRBD2. This CDR3 is 15 amino acids long. Germline loops: CDR1 SGHAT, CDR2 FQNNGV. The ends lost 3 bases at V and 1 base at J; junction bases unmatched: 3. CDR3 bases: TGTGCCAGCAGCTTCACTAGCGGGACTTCCTACGAGCAGTACTTC. It codes for CASSFTSGTSYEQYF.

V usage is TRBV19 and J usage is TRBJ1-6, with 9 bases aligning to TRBD1. CDR3 length: 13 residues. With V trimmed by 6 bases and J by 9 bases, 3 bases remained unmatched. Germline assignment: CDR1 LNHDA and CDR2 SQIVND (reference sequence). CDR3 coding DNA: TGTGCCAGTAGCCTGGGACAGGGTTCACCCCTCCACTTT. Translating it yields CASSLGQGSPLHF.

The chain recombines TRBV28 with TRBJ1-5, with 9 positions matching TRBD1. The V and J ends lost 2 bases and 7 bases, in that order; junction bases with no gene match: 6. The CDR3 contains 15 residues. Looked up from germline, CDR1 is MDHEN and CDR2 is SYDVKM. DNA for the CDR3: TGTGCCAGCAGTTTAGGGGGACAGGGTTGGCAGCCCCAGCATTTT. Amino acids: CASSLGGQGWQPQHF.

Turning to this clone: Compared with germline, one end of the junction differs, possibly owing to a read error. The sample has other DNA sequences that encode this CDR3 too. The chain couples TRBV30 to TRBJ1-5, with a weak D call TRBD1 (5 bases). CDR3 length equals 14 residues. The V gene's germline CDR1 is GTSNPN and CDR2 SVGIG (reference sequence). CDR3 residues: CAGQATGPNQPQHF. Here the CDR3 DNA reads TGCGCCGGCCAAGCTACAGGTCCCAATCAGCCCCAGCATTTT.

The chain carries TRBV4-1 and TRBJ2-2; TRBD2 agrees at 8 bases. CDR3 length: 17 amino acids. The germline V gene encodes CDR1 MGHRA and CDR2 YSYEKL. The trim removed 1 base at V and 3 bases at J, leaving 7 bases unmatched. For the CDR3, the DNA is TGCGCCAGCAGCCAAGGGGGCGGGGGGCCGCACACCGGGGAGCTGTTTTTT. Translating it yields CASSQGGGGPHTGELFF.

This clone was observed once. The chain has TRBV4-3 and TRBJ2-2, with a weak D call TRBD2 (6 bases). V dropped 6 bases and J dropped 6 bases, with 14 bases sitting between them. Looked up from germline, CDR1 is LGHNA and CDR2 is YSLEER. This CDR3 contains 14 residues. CDR3 sequence reads: CASSATWEAGELFF. The CDR3, as DNA: TGCGCCAGCAGTGCCACCTGGGAGGCCGGGGAGCTGTTTTTT.

Comment on this clone: This specimen includes other DNA sequences encoding the same CDR3. This chain links TRBV27 with TRBJ2-7; D is undetermined. This CDR3 comprises 13 residues. CDR1 and CDR2 (germline): MNHEY, SMNVEV (reference sequence). The V and J ends lost 5 bases and 0 bases respectively, with 8 bases between them. For the CDR3, the DNA is TGTGCCAGCAGTCCGTCGAGCTCCTACGAGCAGTACTTC. Protein sequence: CASSPSSSYEQYF.

The chain is built from TRBV4-3 and TRBJ1-1; tentatively, D is TRBD1 (5 bases). With 4 bases removed from V and 0 bases from J, the gap between germline ends came to 18 bases. The CDR3 spans 17 residues. In germline, CDR1 is LGHNA, CDR2 YSLEER. CDR3 coding DNA: TGCGCCAGCAGCCTAGGGGACGGTCTGATAATGAACACTGAAGCTTTCTTT. It translates to CASSLGDGLIMNTEAFF.